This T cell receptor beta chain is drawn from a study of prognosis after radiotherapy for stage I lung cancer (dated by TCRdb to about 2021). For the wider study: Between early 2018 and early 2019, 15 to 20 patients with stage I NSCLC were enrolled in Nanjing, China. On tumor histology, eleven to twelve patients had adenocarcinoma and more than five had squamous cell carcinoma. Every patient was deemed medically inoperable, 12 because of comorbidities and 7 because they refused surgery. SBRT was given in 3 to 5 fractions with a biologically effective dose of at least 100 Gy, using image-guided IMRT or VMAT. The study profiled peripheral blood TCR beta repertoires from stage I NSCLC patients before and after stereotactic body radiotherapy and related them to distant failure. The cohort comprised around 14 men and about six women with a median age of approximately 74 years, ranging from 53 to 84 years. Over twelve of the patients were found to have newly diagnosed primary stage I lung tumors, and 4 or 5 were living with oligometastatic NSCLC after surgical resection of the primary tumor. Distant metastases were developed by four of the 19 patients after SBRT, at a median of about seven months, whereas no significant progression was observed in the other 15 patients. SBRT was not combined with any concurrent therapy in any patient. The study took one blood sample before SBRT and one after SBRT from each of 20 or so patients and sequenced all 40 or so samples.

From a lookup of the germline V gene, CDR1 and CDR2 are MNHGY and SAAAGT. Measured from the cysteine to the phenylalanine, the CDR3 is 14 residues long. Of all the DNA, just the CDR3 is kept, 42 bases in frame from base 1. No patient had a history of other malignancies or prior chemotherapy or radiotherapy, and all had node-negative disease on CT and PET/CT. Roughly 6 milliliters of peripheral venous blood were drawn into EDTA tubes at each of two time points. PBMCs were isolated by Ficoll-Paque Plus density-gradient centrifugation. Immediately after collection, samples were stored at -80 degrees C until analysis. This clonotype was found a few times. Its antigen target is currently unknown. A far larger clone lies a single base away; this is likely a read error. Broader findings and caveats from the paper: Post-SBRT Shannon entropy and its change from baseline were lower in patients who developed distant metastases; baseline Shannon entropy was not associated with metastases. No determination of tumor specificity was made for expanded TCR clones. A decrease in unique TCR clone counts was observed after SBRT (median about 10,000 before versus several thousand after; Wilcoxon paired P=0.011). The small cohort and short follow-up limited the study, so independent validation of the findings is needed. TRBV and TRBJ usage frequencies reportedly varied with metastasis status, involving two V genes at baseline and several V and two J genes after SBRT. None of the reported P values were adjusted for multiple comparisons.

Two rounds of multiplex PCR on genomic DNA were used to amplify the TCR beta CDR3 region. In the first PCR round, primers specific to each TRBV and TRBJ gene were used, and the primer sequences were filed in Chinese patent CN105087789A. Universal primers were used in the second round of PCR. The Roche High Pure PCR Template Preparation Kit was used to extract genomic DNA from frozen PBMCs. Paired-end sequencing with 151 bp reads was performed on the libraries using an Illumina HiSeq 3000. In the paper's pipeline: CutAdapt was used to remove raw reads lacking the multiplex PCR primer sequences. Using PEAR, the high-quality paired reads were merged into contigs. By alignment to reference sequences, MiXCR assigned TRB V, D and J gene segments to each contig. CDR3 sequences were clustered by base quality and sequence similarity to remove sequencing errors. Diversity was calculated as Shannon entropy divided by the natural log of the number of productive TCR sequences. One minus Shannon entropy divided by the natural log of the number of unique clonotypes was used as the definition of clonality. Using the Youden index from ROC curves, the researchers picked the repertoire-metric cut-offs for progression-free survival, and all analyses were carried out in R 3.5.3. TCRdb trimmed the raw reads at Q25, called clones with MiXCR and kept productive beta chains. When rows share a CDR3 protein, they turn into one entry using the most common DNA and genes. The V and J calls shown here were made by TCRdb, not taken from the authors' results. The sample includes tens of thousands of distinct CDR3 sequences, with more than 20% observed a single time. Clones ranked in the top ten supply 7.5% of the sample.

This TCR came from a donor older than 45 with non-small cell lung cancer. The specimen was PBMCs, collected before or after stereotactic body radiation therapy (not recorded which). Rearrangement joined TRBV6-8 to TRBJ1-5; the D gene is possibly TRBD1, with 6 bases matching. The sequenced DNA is TGTGTCAGCAGTTACGGGGGGGCAGGGCAGCCCCAGCATTTT. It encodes CVSSYGGAGQPQHF.